This TCR beta chain was captured by sequencing in a study of blood T cells in healthy people across ages. Study as a whole: With template switching, about one barcoded beta molecule was captured per two T cells.

CDR1 is DFQATT and CDR2 is SNEGSKA in the germline V gene (reference sequence). Trimming took 0 bases from V and 6 from J; bases not matched to a gene: 3. The CDR3 has 15 amino acids. Next came a second PCR, run for 7 to 11 cycles, which used a sample-barcoded 5' primer along with a J-beta primer mix. There were at least 3 million CDR3-containing paired-end reads obtained from each sample. In TCRdb, the 5' RACE reads were re-called with MiXCR into one record per CDR3 protein. The sample carries about 1.8 million distinct CDR3 sequences, about 50% recorded once. This clonotype was sampled from a middle-aged woman in good health. The chain recombines TRBV20-1 with TRBJ2-4; 12 bases align to TRBD2. The specimen sequenced was blood. CDR3 sequence reads: CSARELAGGTNIQYF. For the CDR3, the DNA is TGCAGTGCTAGAGAACTAGCGGGGGGAACAAACATTCAGTACTTC.